One and the same sample provided the 10 T cell receptor beta chains below, sequenced in a study of CD8+ T cells in alopecia areata. cDNA reverse transcribed from extracted RNA served as the sequencing template. The method was immunoSEQ multiplex PCR; TCRdb's version includes in-frame clones alone and lacks a portion of them. This repertoire shows 210,000 or so clones, more than 60% found once; its top ten account for 0.95% to 1.5%. Treatment of the sample: oral pan-JAK inhibitor, 5-10 mg twice daily. The material sequenced was CD4+ T cells sorted from blood, taken between weeks 44 and 45, from a patient treated with tofacitinib. These receptors were collected from a human donor with alopecia areata.

The chain has TRBV5-1 and TRBJ1-5; D gene ambiguous. Germline V CDR1 and CDR2: SGHRS, YFSETQ. The length of the CDR3 is 13 residues. V dropped 1 base and J dropped 6 bases, with 8 bases sitting between them. In DNA, the CDR3 is TGCGCCAGCAGCTTGCAGGTCGGTCAGCCCCAGCATTTT. This encodes CASSLQVGQPQHF.

V gene TRBV7-2 combines with J gene TRBJ2-3; no clear D. The CDR3 is 13 amino acids. V was cut by 6 bases and J by 11 bases, with 18 bases left in between. The germline V gene has CDR1 SGHTA and CDR2 FQGNSA. The CDR3 protein is CASRPAVALGQYF. CDR3 DNA sequence: TGTGCCAGCAGGCCAGCCGTCGCATTAGGGCAGTATTTT.

This clone has a handful of counts. The V call is TRBV10-3, the J call TRBJ1-5, with D perhaps matching TRBD1 (6 bases). The germline V and J ends were trimmed by 0 bases and 4 bases, with 13 bases remaining between them. Germline CDR1 ENHRY, CDR2 SYGVKD. There are 16 residues in the CDR3. This chain's CDR3 is CAISESRWDTNQPQHF. CDR3 nucleotides: TGTGCCATCAGTGAGTCGAGGTGGGACACGAATCAGCCCCAGCATTTT.

The V call is TRBV5-1, the J call TRBJ2-5; tentatively, D is TRBD1 or TRBD2 (6 bases each). V gave up 2 bases and J gave up 1 base, with 9 bases separating them. Per germline, CDR1 SGHRS and CDR2 YFSETQ. The CDR3 loop spans 14 amino acids. CDR3 sequence reads: CASSLQGGQETQYF. The DNA of the CDR3 is TGCGCCAGCAGCTTACAGGGAGGCCAAGAGACCCAGTACTTC.

This clone was seen a handful of times. The chain is built from TRBV7-8 and TRBJ2-1; 12 positions match TRBD2. The ends lost 7 bases at V and 7 bases at J; junction bases unmatched: 5. The germline V gene encodes CDR1 SGHVS and CDR2 FQNEAQ. This CDR3 is 14 amino acids long. Here the CDR3 DNA reads TGTGCCAGCAACCTAGCGGGGGGGAAGAATGAGCAGTTCTTC. Translated, it gives CASNLAGGKNEQFF.

This clone has a handful of counts. The same CDR3 is also encoded by other DNA sequences in this sample. This chain uses TRBV6-5 with TRBJ2-3; D is uncertain. CDR1 MNHEY and CDR2 SVGAGI come from the germline V gene. V lost 5 bases, J lost 2 bases, and 2 bases lay in between. This CDR3 region has 11 residues. CDR3 sequence reads: CASSNTDTQYF. The CDR3 nucleotides are TGTGCCAGCAGTAACACAGATACGCAGTATTTT.

This clone occurred a few times. The chain carries TRBV30 and TRBJ1-5; a weak D match, TRBD1 (6 bases). Deletions cut 3 bases from V and 6 bases from J, with 12 bases between. The CDR3 extends over 13 amino acids. The germline gives CDR1 GTSNPN, CDR2 SVGIG (reference sequence). The CDR3 protein is CAWSQQGGQPQHF. The CDR3 DNA follows: TGTGCCTGGAGCCAACAGGGCGGTCAGCCCCAGCATTTT. The variable domain in full, with the rest retrieved from reference TRBV30 and TRBJ1-5, is SQTIHQWPATLVQPVGSPLSLECTVEGTSNPNLYWYRQAAGRGLQLLFYSVGIGQISSEVPQNLSASRPQDRQFILSSKKLLLSDSGFYLCAWSQQGGQPQHFGDGTRLSIL.

The chain couples TRBV5-6 to TRBJ1-6, with D tentatively TRBD1 (6 bases). The germline CDR1 and CDR2 sequences are SGHDT and YYEEEE. The CDR3 runs 16 residues. V was shortened by 1 base and J by 7 bases, with 15 bases between the two germline ends. CDR3 loop: CASSLRQVFGNSPLHF. The DNA for the CDR3 is TGTGCCAGCAGCTTGCGACAGGTTTTCGGGAATTCACCCCTCCACTTT. Full variable domain (missing parts from reference TRBV5-6 and TRBJ1-6): DAGVTQSPTHLIKTRGQQVTLRCSPKSGHDTVSWYQQALGQGPQFIFQYYEEEERQRGNFPDRFSGHQFPNYSSELNVNALLLGDSALYLCASSLRQVFGNSPLHFGNGTRLTVT.

The rearrangement uses TRBV30 and TRBJ2-3; 10 positions agree with TRBD1. V was pared by 8 bases and J by 5 bases, with 4 bases of the junction left unmatched. This CDR3 region has 12 residues. Germline loops: CDR1 GTSNPN, CDR2 SVGIG (reference sequence). This chain's CDR3 is CAVDRGGDTQYF. CDR3 bases: TGTGCCGTGGACAGGGGGGGAGATACGCAGTATTTT.

This clone turned up a few times. This sequence joins TRBV9 and TRBJ1-5; D remains unclear. Deletions cut 3 bases from V and 0 bases from J, with 13 bases between. Germline V gives CDR1 SGDLS, CDR2 YYNGEE. This CDR3 contains 16 residues. The CDR3 reads CASSAESTNSNQPQHF. Here the CDR3 DNA reads TGTGCCAGCAGCGCGGAATCGACGAATAGCAATCAGCCCCAGCATTTT.